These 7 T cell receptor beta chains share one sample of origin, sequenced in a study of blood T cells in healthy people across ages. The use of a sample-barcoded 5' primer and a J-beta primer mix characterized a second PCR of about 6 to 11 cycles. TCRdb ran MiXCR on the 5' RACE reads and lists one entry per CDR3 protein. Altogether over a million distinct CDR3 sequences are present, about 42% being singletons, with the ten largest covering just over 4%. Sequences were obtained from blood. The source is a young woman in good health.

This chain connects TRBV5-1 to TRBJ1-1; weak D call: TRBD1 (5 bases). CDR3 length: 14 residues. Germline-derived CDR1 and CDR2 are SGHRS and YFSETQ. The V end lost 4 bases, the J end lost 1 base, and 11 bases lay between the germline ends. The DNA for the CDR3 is TGCGCCAGCAGCGTCAATACAGGGAACACTGAAGCTTTCTTT. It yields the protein CASSVNTGNTEAFF.

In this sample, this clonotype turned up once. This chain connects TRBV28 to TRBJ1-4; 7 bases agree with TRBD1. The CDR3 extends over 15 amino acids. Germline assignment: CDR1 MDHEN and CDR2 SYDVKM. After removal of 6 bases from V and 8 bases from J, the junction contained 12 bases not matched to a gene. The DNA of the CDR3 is TGTGCCAGCAGCCAGACGGGGACAGTGACGGAAAAACTGTTTTTT. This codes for CASSQTGTVTEKLFF. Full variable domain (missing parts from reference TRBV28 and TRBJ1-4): DVKVTQSSRYLVKRTGEKVFLECVQDMDHENMFWYRQDPGLGLRLIYFSYDVKMKEKGDIPEGYSVSREKKERFSLILESASTNQTSMYLCASSQTGTVTEKLFFGSGTQLSVL.

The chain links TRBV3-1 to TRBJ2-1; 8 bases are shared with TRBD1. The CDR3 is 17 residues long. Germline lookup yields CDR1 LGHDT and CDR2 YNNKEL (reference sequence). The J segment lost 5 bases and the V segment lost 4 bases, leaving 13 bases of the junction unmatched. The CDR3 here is CASSRTQGAPVHNEQFF. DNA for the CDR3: TGTGCCAGCAGCCGAACCCAGGGGGCGCCTGTACACAATGAGCAGTTCTTC.

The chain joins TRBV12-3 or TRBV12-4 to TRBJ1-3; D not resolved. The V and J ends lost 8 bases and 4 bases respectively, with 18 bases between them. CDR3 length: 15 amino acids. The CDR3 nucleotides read TGTGCCAGCGTCGTTCAAGAGGGCTCGGGAAACACCATATATTTT. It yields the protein CASVVQEGSGNTIYF.

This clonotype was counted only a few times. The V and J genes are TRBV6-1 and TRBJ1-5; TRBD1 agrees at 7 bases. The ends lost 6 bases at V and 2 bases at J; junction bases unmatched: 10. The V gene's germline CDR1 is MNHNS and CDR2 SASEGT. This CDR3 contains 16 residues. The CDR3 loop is CASSSYSGTGNQPQHF. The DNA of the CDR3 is TGTGCCAGCAGCTCATACTCCGGGACAGGCAATCAGCCCCAGCATTTT.

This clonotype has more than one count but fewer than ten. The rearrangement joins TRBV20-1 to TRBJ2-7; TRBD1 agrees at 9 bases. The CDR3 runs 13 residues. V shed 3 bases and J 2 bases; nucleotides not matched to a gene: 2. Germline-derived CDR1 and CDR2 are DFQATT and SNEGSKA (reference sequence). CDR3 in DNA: TGCAGTGCTAGGGACAGGGGTACCTACGAGCAGTACTTC. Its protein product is CSARDRGTYEQYF.

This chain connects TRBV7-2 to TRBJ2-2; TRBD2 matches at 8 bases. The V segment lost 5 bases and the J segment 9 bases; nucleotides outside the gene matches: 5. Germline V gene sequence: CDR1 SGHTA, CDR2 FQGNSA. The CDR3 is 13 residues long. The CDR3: CASSPGRVRELFF. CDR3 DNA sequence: TGTGCCAGCAGCCCCGGGAGGGTCAGGGAGCTGTTTTTT.